The clone carrying this T cell receptor (beta chain) was seen ten or more times. Its antigen remains unidentified. The data belong to a study of T cells after yellow fever vaccination. Study summary: Some fractions had low cell numbers, and these were prepared with SMART-Seq v4 Ultra Low Input. Regarding the study as a whole: The study noted that FACS-sorted repertoires could contain abundant clonotypes contaminating from the bulk population. In post-booster samples, most primary-vaccination clones reappeared (about 95% CD4, 88% CD8).

The 5'RACE template-switching step produced TCR cDNA and added a universal primer site and UMIs. TCRdb reanalysed the 5' RACE reads using MiXCR and keeps one entry per CDR3 protein. The sample shows roughly 62,000 distinct CDR3 sequences, roughly 7.4% of them seen only once. The junction had 7 bases not matched to a gene; V was cut back by 0 bases and J by 6 bases. Looked up from germline, CDR1 is SGHKS and CDR2 is YYEKEE (reference sequence). The CDR3 is 16 amino acids. The rearrangement joins TRBV5-5 to TRBJ2-1, with 9 bases matching TRBD1. Source: CD8+ T cells sorted from PBMCs, taken on the day of the first yellow fever vaccination. The clonotype was recovered from a young man who received the YFV17D yellow fever vaccine. CDR3 sequence reads: CASSLEGTGLFNEQFF. The CDR3 DNA reads as TGTGCCAGCAGCTTGGAAGGGACAGGGCTCTTCAATGAGCAGTTCTTC.